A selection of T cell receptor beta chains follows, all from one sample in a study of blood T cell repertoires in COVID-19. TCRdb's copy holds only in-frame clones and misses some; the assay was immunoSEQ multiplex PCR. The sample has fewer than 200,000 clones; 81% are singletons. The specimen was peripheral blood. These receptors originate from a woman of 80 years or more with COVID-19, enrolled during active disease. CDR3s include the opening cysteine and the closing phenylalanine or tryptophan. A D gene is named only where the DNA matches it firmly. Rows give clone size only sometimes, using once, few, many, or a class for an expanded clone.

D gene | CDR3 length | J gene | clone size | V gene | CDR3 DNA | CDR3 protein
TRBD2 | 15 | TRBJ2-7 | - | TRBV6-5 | TGTGCCAGCAGATGGGGGGGGGAGAGCTCCTACGAGCAGTACTTC | CASRWGGESSYEQYF
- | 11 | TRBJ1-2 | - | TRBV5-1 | TGCGCCAGCGGAGAACTCTATGGCTACACCTTC | CASGELYGYTF
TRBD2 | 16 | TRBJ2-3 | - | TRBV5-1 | TGCGCCAGCAGCTCGGGACTAGCGGGACCCACAGATACGCAGTATTTT | CASSSGLAGPTDTQYF
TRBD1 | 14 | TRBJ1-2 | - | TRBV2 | TGTGCCAGCAGTGTTCAGGGGGTGAGCTATGGCTACACCTTC | CASSVQGVSYGYTF
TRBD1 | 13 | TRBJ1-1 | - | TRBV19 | TGTGCCAGTAATTGGGTCAGGGGGACTGAAGCTTTCTTT | CASNWVRGTEAFF
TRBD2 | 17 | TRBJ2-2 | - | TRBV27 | TGTGCCAGCAGTTTAGGCCGACTAGCGGGAGGCACCGGGGAGCTGTTTTTT | CASSLGRLAGGTGELFF
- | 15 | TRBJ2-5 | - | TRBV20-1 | TGCAGTGCTAGTCCCCAGACTAGGACCCAAGAGACCCAGTACTTC | CSASPQTRTQETQYF
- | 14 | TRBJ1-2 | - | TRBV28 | TGTGCCAGCAGTTCCCCCCCAATTGACTATGGCTACACCTTC | CASSSPPIDYGYTF
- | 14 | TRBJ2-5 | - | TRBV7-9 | TGTGCCAGCAGCTTATCGCTACGCCAAGAGACCCAGTACTTC | CASSLSLRQETQYF
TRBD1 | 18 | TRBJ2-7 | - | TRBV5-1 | TGCGCCAGCAGCTTGGAAAGTGGGACAGCCATCAGCTCCTACGAGCAGTACTTC | CASSLESGTAISSYEQYF
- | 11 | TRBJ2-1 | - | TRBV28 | TGTGCCAGCAGTTTCCCCGATGAGCAGTTCTTC | CASSFPDEQFF
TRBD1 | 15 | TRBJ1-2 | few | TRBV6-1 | TGTGCCAGCAGTGAAAGGGACAGGGGGAACTATGGCTACACCTTC | CASSERDRGNYGYTF
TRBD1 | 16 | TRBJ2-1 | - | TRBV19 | TGTGCCAGTAGTATCAGGGGGCGGGGCGCCTACAATGAGCAGTTCTTC | CASSIRGRGAYNEQFF
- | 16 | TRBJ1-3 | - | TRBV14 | TGTGCCAGCAGCCTGAGGAGACTCGGCCTTGGAAACACCATATATTTT | CASSLRRLGLGNTIYF
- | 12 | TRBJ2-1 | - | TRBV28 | TGTGCCAGCACCTCGGGGTACAATGAGCAGTTCTTC | CASTSGYNEQFF
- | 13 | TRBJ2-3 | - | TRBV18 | TGTGCCAGCTCACCGGCTGGCTTAGATACGCAGTATTTT | CASSPAGLDTQYF
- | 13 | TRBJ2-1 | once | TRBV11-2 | TGTGCCAGCAGCTCCAGGCTGTCCAATGAGCAGTTCTTC | CASSSRLSNEQFF
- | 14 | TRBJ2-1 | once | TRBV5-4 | TGTGCCAGCAGCCTCCCGATACAGGGAAGTGAGCAGTTCTTC | CASSLPIQGSEQFF
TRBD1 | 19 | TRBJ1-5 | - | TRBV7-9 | TGTGCCAGCAGCTCCCCTCGGCGACAGGGAGTGGGTAGCAATCAGCCCCAGCATTTT | CASSSPRRQGVGSNQPQHF
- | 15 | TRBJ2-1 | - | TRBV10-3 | TGTGCCATCAGTGAGCTACTAGCCACCTACAATGAGCAGTTCTTC | CAISELLATYNEQFF
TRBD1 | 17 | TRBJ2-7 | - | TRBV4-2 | TGTGCCAGCAGCCAAGGGATCAGGGGGCCCGACCGCTACGAGCAGTACTTC | CASSQGIRGPDRYEQYF
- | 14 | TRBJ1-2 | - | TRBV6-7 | TGTGCCAGCAGGATACAGGCGCTCAACTATGGCTACACCTTC | CASRIQALNYGYTF
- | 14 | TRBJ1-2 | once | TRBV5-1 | TGCGCCAGCTCCTTCAGCAGGGTTTTGGATGGCTACACCTTC | CASSFSRVLDGYTF
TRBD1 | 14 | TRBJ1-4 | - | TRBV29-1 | TGCAGCGTGGCTGGACAGGTCGGGGGTGAAAAACTGTTTTTT | CSVAGQVGGEKLFF
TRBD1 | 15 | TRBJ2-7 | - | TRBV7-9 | TGTGCCAGCAGCTTAGGACAGGGGAATTCTGACGAGCAGTACTTC | CASSLGQGNSDEQYF
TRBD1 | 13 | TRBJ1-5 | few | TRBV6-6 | TGTGCCAGCAGGGGACAGTTCAATCAGCCCCAGCATTTT | CASRGQFNQPQHF
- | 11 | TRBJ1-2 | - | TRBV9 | TGTGCCAGCAGCGCCGGGGGGTACTACACCTTC | CASSAGGYYTF
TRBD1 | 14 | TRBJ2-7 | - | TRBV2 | TGTGCCAGCAGTTGGGACAGGGGGTCCTACGAGCAGTACTTC | CASSWDRGSYEQYF
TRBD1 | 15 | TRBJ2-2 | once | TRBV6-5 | TGTGCCAGCAGGGGACAGGGGGCGAACACCGGGGAGCTGTTTTTT | CASRGQGANTGELFF
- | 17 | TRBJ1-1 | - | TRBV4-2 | TGTGCCAGCAGCCAAGATGGGCAGGGTCGAGTGAACACTGAAGCTTTCTTT | CASSQDGQGRVNTEAFF
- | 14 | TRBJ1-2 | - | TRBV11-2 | TGTGCCAGCAGCCCGATTACAGGGTTCGTTGGCTACACCTTC | CASSPITGFVGYTF
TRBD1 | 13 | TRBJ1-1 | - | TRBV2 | TGTGCCAGCACCACAGGGGGCTGGGGTGAAGCTTTCTTT | CASTTGGWGEAFF
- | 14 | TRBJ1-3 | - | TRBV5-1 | TGCGCCAGCAGCTTAGGACAAGCCGGAAACACCATATATTTT | CASSLGQAGNTIYF
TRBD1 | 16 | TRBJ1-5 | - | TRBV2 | TGTGCCAGCAGCCCTAACCCGGGACAGTCCTTTCAGCCCCAGCATTTT | CASSPNPGQSFQPQHF
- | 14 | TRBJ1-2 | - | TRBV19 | TGTGCCACCAGGACAGATACGGGGTACTATGGCTACACCTTC | CATRTDTGYYGYTF
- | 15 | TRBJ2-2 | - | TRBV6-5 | TGTGCCAGCACCACAGGGTCCGCGAACACCGGGGAGCTGTTTTTT | CASTTGSANTGELFF
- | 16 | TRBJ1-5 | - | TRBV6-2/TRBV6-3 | TGTGCCAGCAGTTATAGTGGGGCGAGAAGCAATCAGCCCCAGCATTTT | CASSYSGARSNQPQHF
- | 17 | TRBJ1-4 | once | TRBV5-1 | TGCGCCAGCAGCTTGGGGCCGGGGAGGCTGACTAATGAAAAACTGTTTTTT | CASSLGPGRLTNEKLFF